Included here is one T cell receptor (beta chain) sequence, with context. This sample was taken from a study of blood T cell repertoires in COVID-19. At the level of the study: Sources were T cells, B-cell-depleted T cells, or PBMCs; the material itself was cDNA or gDNA.

Under the authors' procedure: Estimates of nucleated cell counts were drawn from the amplification of reference gene primers. Measured with immunoSEQ multiplex PCR; TCRdb has only the in-frame clones, and not every one. V, J and clone size are those of that table, while D and trimming were read from the DNA. The table includes hundreds of thousands of clones, roughly 91% detected once. The TCR was taken from a woman between 50 and 59 years old with COVID-19, enrolled during active disease. Sequenced: peripheral blood.

This chain's CDR3 is CASSFFGGNTEAFF. Here the CDR3 DNA reads TGTGCCAGCAGCTTTTTTGGAGGGAACACTGAAGCTTTCTTT. This rearrangement joins TRBV11-2 to TRBJ1-1; no definite D call. Germline V gene data show CDR1 as SGHAT and CDR2 as FQNNGV. Deletions cut 3 bases from V and 1 base from J, with 9 bases between. The CDR3 runs to 14 residues. The full variable domain, completed using reference TRBV11-2 and TRBJ1-1, is EAGVAQSPRYKIIEKRQSVAFWCNPISGHATLYWYQQILGQGPKLLIQFQNNGVVDDSQLPKDRFSAERLKGVDSTLKIQPAKLEDSAVYLCASSFFGGNTEAFFGQGTRLTVV.